The subject of this entry is one T cell receptor beta chain. The data derive from a study of control samples from healthy donors and cancer patients. Assay used: immunoSEQ multiplex PCR; TCRdb lists only in-frame clones, some missing. Among 100,000 to 150,000 clones listed, over 75% were seen once. The CDR3 is 15 residues long. Trimming took 1 base from V and 1 from J, leaving 11 bases between them. CDR1 SGHAT and CDR2 FQDESV come from the germline V gene (reference sequence). The sequence derives from a man aged 40-49 years in good health. The sequenced sample was blood. The genes are TRBV11-1 and TRBJ2-7; D might be TRBD1 or TRBD2, each matching 5 bases. CDR3 bases: TGTGCCAGCAGCTTAGGATGGGACGGTTCCTACGAGCAGTACTTC. This sequence encodes CASSLGWDGSYEQYF. Together with reference TRBV11-1 and TRBJ2-7, the CDR3 gives the full variable domain: EAEVAQSPRYKITEKSQAVAFWCDPISGHATLYWYRQILGQGPELLVQFQDESVVDDSQLPKDRFSAERLKGVDSTLKIQPAELGDSAMYLCASSLGWDGSYEQYFGPGTRLTVT.